These T cell receptor beta chains were read from a single sample in a study of T cell repertoires in cytomegalovirus infection. TCRdb re-called the reads with MiXCR, one entry per CDR3 protein. The sample contains about 51,000 distinct CDR3 sequences, roughly 20% of which appear only once. Their antigens remain unidentified. Specimen: CD8+ T cells from cultured PBMCs, collected from culture after CMV antigen stimulation. Receptors were obtained from a human donor in good health (CMV status not recorded). Some clones in this sample may be carry-over from other donors' samples. The CDR3 runs from the conserved cysteine through the conserved F or W. The D gene is left open where the match is weak. Rows give clone size only sometimes, using once, few, many, or a class for an expanded clone.

size: .
D: .
J: TRBJ2-7
V: TRBV25-1
DNA: TGTGCCAGCAGTGGCCTGGACAGAATGAGATACGAGCAGTACTTC
CDR3: CASSGLDRMRYEQYF

size: few
D: TRBD1
J: TRBJ2-4
V: TRBV5-1
DNA: TGCGCCAGCAGCGGAGGGACAGGGGTCGGCAAAAACATTCAGTACTTC
CDR3: CASSGGTGVGKNIQYF

size: .
D: .
J: TRBJ2-1
V: TRBV6-2/TRBV6-3
DNA: TGTGCCAGCAGTGCAGTATCCCCAGTGGGGGAGCAGTTCTTC
CDR3: CASSAVSPVGEQFF

size: .
D: TRBD2
J: TRBJ2-3
V: TRBV12-3/TRBV12-4
DNA: TGTGCCAGCACCTCGGGGGAGGGGTATAGCACAGATACGCAGTATTTT
CDR3: CASTSGEGYSTDTQYF

size: few
D: TRBD1
J: TRBJ2-1
V: TRBV7-8
DNA: TGTGCCAGCAGCCAGACAGGGGGGAGTCACAATGAGCAGTTCTTC
CDR3: CASSQTGGSHNEQFF

size: .
D: .
J: TRBJ2-1
V: TRBV11-2
DNA: TGTGCCAGCAGCTTAGTACCCCCGGGTTCGCGGTACAATGAGCAGTTCTTC
CDR3: CASSLVPPGSRYNEQFF

size: few
D: .
J: TRBJ1-1
V: TRBV6-2/TRBV6-3
DNA: TGTGCCAGCAGTCCCATCCCCGGACTTTATACTGAAGCTTTCTTT
CDR3: CASSPIPGLYTEAFF

size: many
D: .
J: TRBJ2-7
V: TRBV12-3/TRBV12-4
DNA: TGTGCCAGCAGCTGGGGAGACTCCTACGAGCAGTACTTC
CDR3: CASSWGDSYEQYF

size: .
D: .
J: TRBJ2-7
V: TRBV11-2
DNA: TGTGCCAGCAGCTTAGAATACACCCGGCAGTACTTC
CDR3: CASSLEYTRQYF

size: few
D: .
J: TRBJ1-5
V: TRBV19
DNA: TGTGCCACCGCCGGACAGTATAGCAATCAGCCCCAGCATTTT
CDR3: CATAGQYSNQPQHF

size: .
D: TRBD1
J: TRBJ1-2
V: TRBV12-3/TRBV12-4
DNA: TGTGCCAGCCAAGTTTTGGATTGGGGCAGGGGGTTGGCCTATGGCTACACCTTC
CDR3: CASQVLDWGRGLAYGYTF